This entry describes one T cell receptor (beta chain). This clone is a singleton in its sample. The antigen it binds to is not known. Base qualities are missing; no much larger clone stands one base away. This sample's time point label indicates: about 28 days (+/-7) after the second vaccine dose. AZD1222 recipients with second doses at about 4 weeks or about 12 weeks were pooled, because spike-specific TCR depth and breadth did not differ between schedules. Vaccinee samples were obtained from the UK trials COV001 and COV002, which included a single-blind randomized controlled phase 2/3 trial of AZD1222 (ChAdOx1 nCoV-19) in healthy adults. Trial participant PBMC samples were collected at day 0 and day 28 after the second dose for TCRbeta chain sequencing. The CDR3 regions of human TCRbeta chains were analyzed by immunosequencing. As for the original processing: TCRs in the repertoires were matched against a reference library of SARS-CoV-2-specific TCRs that had been generated with the MIRA antigen-specificity platform. Breadth was defined as the fraction of unique TCRs that were SARS-CoV-2-associated, and depth was defined as the fraction of total T cells that were SARS-CoV-2-associated. Using the MIRA data, every spike-specific TCR was mapped to the spike region that the TCR reacted to and assigned to either a CD4 or a CD8 class. Log10-transformed breadth and depth values were compared by one-way ANOVA with Sidak's multiple comparisons tests. TCRdb limited this immuneACCESS table to in-frame rearrangements with V and J called. A share of clones is missing; checked studies link under half to unresolved V genes, and the rest is unexplained. That table is the source of V, J and clone size, and D and trimming were worked out from the DNA. Present in this sample are roughly 200,000 clones, roughly nine tenths of which were seen just once. Together, the top ten hold over 1.5% of the sample.

The record originates from a study of T cell responses to AZD1222 COVID-19 vaccine (dated by TCRdb to the early 2020s). About the investigation overall: A total of under 250 trial participants underwent TCR sequencing, of whom 200 to 220 had received two doses of AZD1222 and approximately 25 had received two doses of the MenACWY control vaccine. Trial participants were enrolled by age into 18-55, 56-69 and 70-plus year subgroups, with 148, 28 and 57 TCR-sequenced participants respectively. Here is what the overall study found, with its caveats: Nearly half of unique spike-specific TCRs reportedly recognized epitopes outside regions mutated in the B.1.351 and B.1.1.7 variants. After two AZD1222 doses, spike-specific TCR breadth and depth were significantly higher than at day 0 and than in MenACWY recipients. The whole spike protein was spanned by vaccine-associated CD4 TCRs, and dominant responses were seen in regions 160-218 and 743-854. In the small 56-69-year group, the increase in depth fell short of significance, most likely because of low power. Because no day 14 peak-response samples were available, the repertoires could be characterized only after the peak T cell response. Only 5 to 7 AZD1222 recipients were SARS-CoV-2 seropositive at baseline, limiting conclusions about previously exposed vaccinees. Participants were mostly white British and included more females than males, and it was suggested by the authors that clonal diversity may have been underestimated.

Per the germline V gene, ENHRY is the CDR1 and SYGVKD is the CDR2. Inclusive of the bounding cysteine and phenylalanine, the CDR3 is 14 residues long. CDR3 DNA only is kept here, 42 bases in frame from base 1. The junction shows trimming of 6 bases on V and 1 base on J, plus 12 bases between the germline ends. This material consisted of peripheral blood, taken 28 days after the second AZD1222 dose. Recombination linked TRBV10-3 to TRBJ1-1, and possibly TRBD1, on 5 matching bases. The clonotype was recovered from an adult who received the AZD1222 COVID-19 vaccine. The nucleotide sequence reads TGTGCCATCAGGCGGGACGTCGGGAACACTGAAGCTTTCTTT. The resulting protein is CAIRRDVGNTEAFF.